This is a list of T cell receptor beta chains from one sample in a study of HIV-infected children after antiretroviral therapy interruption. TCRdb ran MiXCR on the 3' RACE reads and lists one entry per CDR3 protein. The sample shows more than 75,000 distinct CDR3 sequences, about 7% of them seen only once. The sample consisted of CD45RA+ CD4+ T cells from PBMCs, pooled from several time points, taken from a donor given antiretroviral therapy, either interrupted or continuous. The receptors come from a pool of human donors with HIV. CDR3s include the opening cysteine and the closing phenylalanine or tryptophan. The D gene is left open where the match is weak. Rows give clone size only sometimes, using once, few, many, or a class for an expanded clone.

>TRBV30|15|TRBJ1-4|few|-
TGTGCCTGGAGTCTAGAAGGAATTTCCAACGAAAGATTATTTTTC
CAWSLEGISNERLFF
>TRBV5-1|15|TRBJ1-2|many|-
TGCGCCACCTCTCCTGGTCCGGGGGCTAACTATGGCTACACCTTC
CATSPGPGANYGYTF
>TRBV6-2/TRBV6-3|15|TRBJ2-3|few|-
TGTGCCAGCAGTTACCACAGGTCGACCACAGATACGCAGTATTTT
CASSYHRSTTDTQYF
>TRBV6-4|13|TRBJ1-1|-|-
TGTGCCAGCAGTGCGTATATGAACACTGAAGCTTTCTTT
CASSAYMNTEAFF
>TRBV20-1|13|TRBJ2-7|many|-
TGCAGTGCTAGAGATCCTGTAAAATACGAGCAGTACTTC
CSARDPVKYEQYF
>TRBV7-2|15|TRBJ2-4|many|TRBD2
TGTGCCAGCAGCTTAGTCGACGGGAGGGTTAACATTCAGTACTTC
CASSLVDGRVNIQYF
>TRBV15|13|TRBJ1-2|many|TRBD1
TGTGCCACCAGCCGGGACAGAGAGAATGGCTACACCTTC
CATSRDRENGYTF
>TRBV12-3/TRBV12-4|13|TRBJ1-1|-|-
TGTGCCAGCAGCCCAGGGCGACAGACCCAAGTTTTCTTT
CASSPGRQTQVFF
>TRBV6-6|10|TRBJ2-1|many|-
TGTGCCAGCAGTGCGGCTGAGCAGTTCTTC
CASSAAEQFF
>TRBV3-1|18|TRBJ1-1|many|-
TGTGCCAGCAGCCAAGCAAGGAGTGGACAGTCGTGGTCCACTGAAGCTTTCTTT
CASSQARSGQSWSTEAFF
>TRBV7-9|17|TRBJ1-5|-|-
TGTGTCAGCAGCTTAGTGTTACAGGGATCGGGGAATCAGCCCCAGCATTTT
CVSSLVLQGSGNQPQHF
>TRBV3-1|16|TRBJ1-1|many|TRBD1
TGTGCCAGCAGCCCTCTGGGGGCAGGGGGCACCGCCGAGGCTTTCTTT
CASSPLGAGGTAEAFF
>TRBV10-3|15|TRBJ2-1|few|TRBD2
TGTGCCATCAGTTCGACTAGCCTCTTCGTGGATGAGCAGTTCTTC
CAISSTSLFVDEQFF
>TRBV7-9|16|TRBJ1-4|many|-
TGTGCCAGCAGCCTGAGCGGGGTTGCAACTAATGAAAAACTGTTTTTT
CASSLSGVATNEKLFF
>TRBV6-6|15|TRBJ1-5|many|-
TGTGCCACTTCCCACAAAGGGGATATCAATCAGCCCCAGCATTTT
CATSHKGDINQPQHF
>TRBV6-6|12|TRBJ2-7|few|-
TGTGCCAGCAGTTACCGGGATCACGAGCAGTACTTC
CASSYRDHEQYF
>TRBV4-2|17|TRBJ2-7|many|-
TGTGCCAGCAGCCAAGAACGGGCCGCCGGGCTTGGGTACGAGCAGTACTTC
CASSQERAAGLGYEQYF
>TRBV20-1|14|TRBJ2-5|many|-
TGCAGTGCTAGCGTGTTGCAGATCCAAGAGACCCAGTACTTC
CSASVLQIQETQYF
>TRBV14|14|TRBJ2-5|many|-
TGTGCCAGCAGCCACCGGGGGCAGCGCGAGACCCAGTACTTC
CASSHRGQRETQYF
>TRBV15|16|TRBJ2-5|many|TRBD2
TGTGCCACCAGCAGAGGACTAGCGGGGCCACAAGAGACCCAGTACTTC
CATSRGLAGPQETQYF
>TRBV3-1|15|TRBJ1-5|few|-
TGTGCCAGCAGCCAAGATCTGGGTAGCAATCAGCCCCAGCATTTT
CASSQDLGSNQPQHF
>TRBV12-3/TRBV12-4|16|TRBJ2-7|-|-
TGTGCCAGCAGTTTAAGCGTAGCAAGCCGATACTACGAGCAGTACTTC
CASSLSVASRYYEQYF
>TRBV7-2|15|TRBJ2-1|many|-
TGTGCCAGCAGCTATGGACATAACTCCTACAATGAGCAGTTCTTC
CASSYGHNSYNEQFF
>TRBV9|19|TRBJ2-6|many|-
TGTGCCAGCAGCGTACCAATATCGTCCCCAAGCTCTGGGGCCAACGTCCTGACTTTC
CASSVPISSPSSGANVLTF
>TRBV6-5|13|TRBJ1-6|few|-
TGTGCCAGCAGGGGGGCTCGGGATTCACCCCTCCACTTT
CASRGARDSPLHF
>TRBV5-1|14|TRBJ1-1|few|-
TGCGCCAGCAGCTCAGGCAGCTTGAACACTGAAGCTTTCTTT
CASSSGSLNTEAFF
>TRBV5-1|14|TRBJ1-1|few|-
TGCGCCAGCAGTTGGAGGTCCCTAGGGCCTGAAGCTTTCTTT
CASSWRSLGPEAFF
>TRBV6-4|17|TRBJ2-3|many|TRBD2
TGTGCCAGCAGTGACTCTGGGCTAGCGGGAAGCACAGATACGCAGTATTTT
CASSDSGLAGSTDTQYF
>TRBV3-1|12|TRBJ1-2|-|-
TGTGCCAGCAGCCGAGATCAGTCCCCCCACACCTTC
CASSRDQSPHTF
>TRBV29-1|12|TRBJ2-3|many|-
TGCAGCGTTGGGTCCCTCTCTAATACGCAGTATTTT
CSVGSLSNTQYF
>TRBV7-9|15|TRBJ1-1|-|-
TGTGCCAGCAGCCAAATACCAGAGGTGAACACTGAAGCTTTCTTT
CASSQIPEVNTEAFF
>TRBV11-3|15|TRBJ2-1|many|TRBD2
TGTGCCAGCAGCTTAGGCGGGGGGCCCTACAATGAGCAGTTCTTC
CASSLGGGPYNEQFF
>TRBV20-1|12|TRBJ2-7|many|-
TGCAGTGCGCCGGGGAGCTCCTACGAGCAGTACTTC
CSAPGSSYEQYF
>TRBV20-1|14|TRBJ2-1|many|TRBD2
TGCAGTGCTAGACAGGATAGCGGGAGAAATGAGCAGTTCTTC
CSARQDSGRNEQFF
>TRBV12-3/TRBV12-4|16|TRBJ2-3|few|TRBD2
TGTGCCAGCAGCCGTGGACTAGCGCGATTACCAGATACGCAGTATTTT
CASSRGLARLPDTQYF
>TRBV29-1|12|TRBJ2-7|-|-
TGCAGCGTTGCAGGGGTCTCCTACGAGCAGTACTTC
CSVAGVSYEQYF
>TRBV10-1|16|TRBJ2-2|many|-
TGCGCCAGCAGATCCACAGGAATGGGAAGTACCGGGGAGCTGTTTTTT
CASRSTGMGSTGELFF
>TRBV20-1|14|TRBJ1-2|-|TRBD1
TGCAGTGCTAGCCTGGGGACAGCCATCTATGGCTACACCTTC
CSASLGTAIYGYTF
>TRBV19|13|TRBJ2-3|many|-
TGTGCCTCCGAAAGCGGGAGCACAGATACGCAGTATTTT
CASESGSTDTQYF
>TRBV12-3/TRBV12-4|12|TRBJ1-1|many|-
TGTGCCAGCAGCTCCCCCCCCACTGAAGCTTTCTTT
CASSSPPTEAFF